One and the same sample provided the 10 T cell receptor beta chains below, sequenced in a study of blood T cells in healthy people across ages. A second PCR of roughly 7 to 11 cycles used a sample-barcoded 5' primer and a J-beta primer mix. TCRdb redid the calling of the 5' RACE reads with MiXCR, one entry per CDR3 protein. The data hold some 710,000 distinct CDR3 sequences, with over 20% observed a single time. What was sequenced was blood. All receptors derive from a man aged 65 to 79 in good health.

This chain links TRBV5-1 with TRBJ1-3; the D is unclear. The CDR3 length is 14 residues. The germline CDR1 and CDR2 sequences are SGHRS and YFSETQ. V was pared by 0 bases and J by 2 bases, with 6 bases between. In DNA form, the CDR3 reads TGCGCCAGCAGCTTGGGGCGGCCTGGAAACACCATATATTTT. It yields the protein CASSLGRPGNTIYF. Full variable domain (outside the CDR3, taken from reference TRBV5-1 and TRBJ1-3): KAGVTQTPRYLIKTRGQQVTLSCSPISGHRSVSWYQQTPGQGLQFLFEYFSETQRNKGNFPGRFSGRQFSNSRSEMNVSTLELGDSALYLCASSLGRPGNTIYFGEGSWLTVV.

This clonotype has only a few counts. The chain links TRBV20-1 to TRBJ2-7; D not resolved. CDR3 size: 12 residues. Germline CDR1 is DFQATT and CDR2 is SNEGSKA (reference sequence). V was clipped by 5 bases and J by 4 bases, with 12 bases between them. DNA of the CDR3: TGCAGTGCTCCGGACCGAGCGTACGAGCAGTACTTC. Encoded protein: CSAPDRAYEQYF.

A few counts support this clonotype. This chain joins TRBV20-1 and TRBJ2-4; maybe TRBD2 (6 bases). Trimming cost V 3 bases and J 3 bases, with 15 bases left between them. Germline CDR1 reads DFQATT; CDR2 reads SNEGSKA (reference sequence). The CDR3 has 15 amino acids. The CDR3 bases are TGCAGTGCTAGTCTCGGGGCGGGGAACAAAAACATTCAGTACTTC. The encoded protein is CSASLGAGNKNIQYF.

This clonotype was counted between two and nine times. V and J are TRBV5-1 and TRBJ2-7; TRBD1 aligns across 9 bases. J lost 6 bases, V lost 7 bases, and 5 bases had no gene match. This CDR3 has 12 residues. Germline V lookup: CDR1 SGHRS, CDR2 YFSETQ. The DNA of the CDR3 is TGCGCCAGCGGGGGACAGGGTCTCGAGCAGTACTTC. Its protein product is CASGGQGLEQYF.

This clonotype has at least ten counts. The chain links TRBV18 to TRBJ2-7; 11 bases align to TRBD2. The CDR3 loop spans 17 amino acids. V gave up 2 bases and J gave up 0 bases; unmatched junction bases: 6. From germline, CDR1 is KGHSH and CDR2 LQKENI. The CDR3 DNA reads as TGTGCCAGCTCACCAACCGGGACTAGCGGAAGCTCCTACGAGCAGTACGTC. Amino acids: CASSPTGTSGSSYEQYV.

This clonotype was seen a few times. V gene TRBV5-1 combines with J gene TRBJ2-7; TRBD2 aligns across 9 bases. From germline, CDR1 is SGHRS and CDR2 YFSETQ. The CDR3 is 14 residues long. V gave up 5 bases and J gave up 1 base; unmatched junction bases: 4. CDR3 nucleotide sequence: TGCGCCAGCAGGTCTAGCGGGGATTCCTACGAGCAGTACTTC. Translation: CASRSSGDSYEQYF.

The chain carries TRBV7-9 and TRBJ2-3, with D uncertain. This CDR3 has 11 amino acids. Trimming removed 5 bases from V and 6 bases from J, with 6 bases in between. In germline, CDR1 is SEHNR, CDR2 FQNEAQ (reference sequence). The CDR3 loop is CASSQMDTQYF. In DNA form, the CDR3 reads TGTGCCAGCAGCCAGATGGATACGCAGTATTTT.

This clonotype was counted a few times. An end of the junction does not agree with germline; a read error may underlie this. J is TRBJ1-3 and V is TRBV7-9; 9 bases match TRBD1. Germline V lookup: CDR1 SEHNR, CDR2 FQNEAQ (reference sequence). This CDR3 is 16 amino acids long. CDR3 sequence reads: CASRSMGTGFGNAIYF. The DNA for the CDR3 is TGTGCCAGCAGGTCGATGGGGACAGGGTTCGGAAACGCCATATATTTT.

As to this clonotype: One end of the junction fails to match germline, which may point to a read error. V and J are TRBV20-1 and TRBJ2-7; D gene unclear. The germline CDR1 and CDR2 sequences are DFQATT and SNEGSKA (reference sequence). The length of the CDR3 is 14 residues. DNA for the CDR3: TGCAGCATAGACAAGGAAACCGGTGTCTACCAGCAGTACTTC. This encodes CSIDKETGVYQQYF.

The rearrangement links TRBV6-5 to TRBJ2-3, with D perhaps matching TRBD2 (5 bases). Trimming removed 2 bases at V and 0 bases at J, with 24 bases between. The length of the CDR3 is 20 residues. Germline CDR1 and CDR2: MNHEY and SVGAGI. This chain's CDR3 is CASSYPGWSSPDLSTDTQYF. CDR3 sequence (DNA): TGTGCCAGCAGTTACCCGGGGTGGTCCTCTCCTGATTTGAGCACAGATACGCAGTATTTT.